This note documents a single T cell receptor beta chain sequence. The data are from a study of blood T cell repertoires in COVID-19. Study context: The origin of the acute and convalescent COVID-19 samples was the United States, Italy and Spain. T cells, B-cell-depleted T cells, or PBMCs provided the cDNA or gDNA that served as material.

Measured with immunoSEQ multiplex PCR; TCRdb has only the in-frame clones, and not every one. The sample holds some 220,000 clones, 70% to 85% seen once. After removal of 0 bases from V and 1 base from J, the junction contained 0 bases not matched to a gene. The CDR3 runs to 15 residues. Germline assignment: CDR1 MNHEY and CDR2 SVGAGI. The sample consisted of peripheral blood. This sequence was found in a man between 45 and 60 years old with active or convalescent COVID-19. J is TRBJ1-5 and V is TRBV6-5; 7 bases match TRBD1. The DNA of the CDR3 is TGTGCCAGCAGTTACTCCAGGGGGAGCAATCAGCCCCAGCATTTT. This encodes CASSYSRGSNQPQHF.